The table lists the clone carrying this T cell receptor beta chain with a few counts. A J-beta primer mix and a sample-barcoded 5' primer were used in a second PCR of about 6 to 12 cycles. Every molecule of cDNA carried a tag from a template-switch adaptor with 12 random nucleotides. TCRdb re-called the 5' RACE reads through MiXCR, storing one row per CDR3 protein. The table has some 750,000 distinct CDR3 sequences, around a fifth seen once; the top ten hold less than 25%. These data originate in a study of blood T cells in healthy people across ages. Researchers isolated at least 6 million PBMCs per sample. CDR1 and CDR2 (germline): SGHAT, FQNNGV. J lost 6 bases, V lost 7 bases, and 9 bases had no gene match. The CDR3 sequence is 14 residues long.

The chain recombines TRBV11-2 with TRBJ2-1; TRBD2 matches 7 bases. The receptor was derived from a man between 65 and 85 years old in good health. The sequenced sample consisted of blood. The CDR3 spells CASNLGGMSNEQFF. The CDR3 coding sequence is TGTGCCAGCAATTTGGGGGGGATGTCCAATGAGCAGTTCTTC.